Below are 18 T cell receptor beta chains sequenced from a single sample in a study of blood T cells in healthy people across ages. Primed by a sample-barcoded 5' primer and a J-beta primer mix, a second PCR proceeded for about 6 to 11 cycles. One entry per CDR3 protein results from TCRdb running MiXCR on the 5' RACE reads. The sample yields fewer than 700,000 distinct CDR3 sequences, around 41% seen once. The sequencing sample was made of blood. These TCRs come from a man aged 80 or over in good health.

This clonotype was seen only a few times. V and J are TRBV7-2 and TRBJ2-7; possibly TRBD1 for D (5 bases). The CDR3 is made up of 15 amino acids. Germline V gives CDR1 SGHTA, CDR2 FQGNSA. Trimming left V 4 bases short and J 7 bases short, with 20 bases between. CDR3 amino acids: CASSSPEDNYNEQYF. In DNA form, the CDR3 reads TGTGCCAGCAGCTCGCCAGAGGACAACTACAATGAGCAGTACTTC.

About this clonotype itself: Mismatch with germline at one junction end may stem from a read error. The chain combines TRBV6-1 with TRBJ2-1; 8 nucleotides match TRBD1. The germline V gene encodes CDR1 MNHNS and CDR2 SASEGT. CDR3 length: 13 residues. The CDR3 protein is CASSEDRVNERFF. The CDR3 DNA sequence: TGTGCCAGCAGCGAGGACAGGGTCAATGAGCGGTTCTTC.

This clonotype appeared a few times. The chain uses TRBV20-1 and TRBJ2-3, with TRBD2 identical over 11 bases. The CDR3 loop spans 17 amino acids. V dropped 4 bases and J dropped 1; count of bases not matched to a gene: 10. Per the germline V gene, CDR1 is DFQATT and CDR2 is SNEGSKA (reference sequence). The CDR3 coding sequence is TGCAGTGCTACGACTAGCGGGAATCCCAGTCGCACAGATACGCAGTATTTT. It specifies CSATTSGNPSRTDTQYF.

As DNA, the CDR3 is TGTGCCAGCAGCCAAGATGAGGGGGCCGGTGGCTACACCTTC. Translation: CASSQDEGAGGYTF. This sequence joins TRBV4-2 and TRBJ1-2; 7 bases agree with TRBD1. The ends lost 0 bases at V and 7 bases at J; junction bases unmatched: 5. This CDR3 has 14 residues. The germline V gene has CDR1 LGHNA and CDR2 YNFKEQ.

The chain carries TRBV12-3 or TRBV12-4 and TRBJ2-1; no firm D call. Trimming pared 2 bases from V and 2 bases from J, leaving 7 bases between. The CDR3 is made up of 14 amino acids. The CDR3, as DNA: TGTGCCAGCAGTTTACACGAGCCCTACAATGAGCAGTTCTTC. Translating it yields CASSLHEPYNEQFF.

This clonotype was picked up a small number of times. The chain has TRBV5-1 and TRBJ2-5, with D possibly TRBD1 on 6 matching bases. This CDR3 has 16 residues. Trimming took 4 bases from V and 3 from J, leaving 19 bases between them. Germline V CDR1 and CDR2: SGHRS, YFSETQ. CDR3 bases: TGCGCCAGCAGCCTACTTCGGGGAAGGGGGAAAGAGACCCAGTACTTC. Encoded protein: CASSLLRGRGKETQYF.

This clonotype has only a few counts. In nucleotides, the CDR3 is TGCAGTGCCGATTCGGACTATAACTACGAGCAGTACTTC. Translation: CSADSDYNYEQYF. The rearrangement joins TRBV20-1 to TRBJ2-7, with D maybe TRBD2 (6 bases). Germline V lookup: CDR1 DFQATT, CDR2 SNEGSKA (reference sequence). CDR3 length: 13 amino acids. The V end lost 6 bases, the J end lost 3 bases, and 15 bases lay between the germline ends.

This clonotype was seen repeatedly, ten times or more. The V and J genes are TRBV4-2 and TRBJ2-7, with D perhaps TRBD2 (6 bases). The CDR3 runs 15 residues. V was trimmed by 1 base and J by 3 bases, leaving 13 bases between them. Germline values: CDR1 LGHNA, CDR2 YNFKEQ. CDR3 DNA sequence: TGTGCCAGCAGCCAAGGTTCCGGGGGTAGCTACGAGCAGTACTTC. It encodes CASSQGSGGSYEQYF.

In this sample, this clonotype turned up a few times. The chain carries TRBV5-1 and TRBJ2-6, with TRBD1 as a possible D gene (6 bases). Germline CDR1 SGHRS, CDR2 YFSETQ. Trimming pared 4 bases from V and 2 bases from J, leaving 13 bases between. This CDR3 is 16 amino acids long. The CDR3, as DNA: TGCGCCAGCAGCAAAAACAGGGAGACTGGGGCCAACGTCCTGACTTTC. Its protein product is CASSKNRETGANVLTF.

The chain combines TRBV7-3 with TRBJ2-1; 7 bases map to TRBD2. CDR3 length equals 16 residues. Germline V CDR1 and CDR2: SGHTA, FQGTGA. The V gene end was trimmed by 5 bases and the J gene end by 4 bases; junction bases not matched to a gene: 11. CDR3 nucleotides: TGTGCCAGCAGCCCCTCGTCGAGCGGGACTTACAATGAGCAGTTCTTC. It yields the protein CASSPSSSGTYNEQFF.

DNA of the CDR3: TGTGCCAGCAGCCCGGGGAGGGGGAGTGAGCAGTTCTTC. Its protein product is CASSPGRGSEQFF. The chain links TRBV11-2 to TRBJ2-1; TRBD2 is a possible D gene (7 bases). The CDR3 contains 13 residues. Germline CDR1 SGHAT, CDR2 FQNNGV. With 5 bases removed from V and 9 bases from J, the gap between germline ends came to 14 bases.

This clonotype showed up many times. V gene TRBV7-2 combines with J gene TRBJ2-4; D perhaps matches TRBD1 (6 bases). The V end lost 1 base, the J end lost 5 bases, and 12 bases lay between the germline ends. Looked up from germline, CDR1 is SGHTA and CDR2 is FQGNSA. The CDR3 covers 15 residues. The CDR3 sequence is CASSLETGHQNIQYF. CDR3 coding DNA: TGTGCCAGCAGCTTAGAAACGGGACACCAAAACATTCAGTACTTC.

This clonotype occurred a few times. This chain joins TRBV6-2 or TRBV6-3 and TRBJ2-1; 7 bases are a match to TRBD1. The ends lost 6 bases at V and 1 base at J; junction bases unmatched: 6. The CDR3 is made up of 15 amino acids. Germline CDR1 MNHEY, CDR2 SVGEGT. This CDR3 reads CASRSDRVSYNEQFF. DNA for the CDR3: TGTGCCAGCAGATCAGACAGGGTTTCCTACAATGAGCAGTTCTTC.

The J gene is TRBJ1-6, the V gene TRBV7-2; no clear D. V gave up 3 bases and J gave up 12 bases, with 6 bases separating them. The CDR3 is 11 residues long. Germline loops: CDR1 SGHTA, CDR2 FQGNSA. The DNA of the CDR3 is TGTGCCAGCAGCTTTTCTGGACCCCTCCACTTT. Amino acids: CASSFSGPLHF.

The V call is TRBV4-3, the J call TRBJ2-3, with 8 bases aligning to TRBD1. The CDR3 spans 16 residues. The germline V gene has CDR1 LGHNA and CDR2 YSLEER. V lost 3 bases to trimming and J lost 4 bases; unmatched junction nucleotides: 9. CDR3 sequence (DNA): TGCGCCAGCAGCCAGATTCAGGGGGCCGGTGCAGATACGCAGTATTTT. It specifies CASSQIQGAGADTQYF.

V is TRBV7-6 and J is TRBJ2-2, with a weak D call TRBD2 (6 bases). Deletions cut 6 bases from V and 1 base from J, with 18 bases between. The CDR3 has 17 amino acids. Germline-derived CDR1 and CDR2 are SGHVS and FNYEAQ. The CDR3 loop is CASRASRGGVNTGELFF. CDR3 nucleotides: TGTGCCAGCAGAGCTTCCAGAGGCGGGGTGAACACCGGGGAGCTGTTTTTT.

This chain uses TRBV28 with TRBJ2-5, with 12 positions matching TRBD2. The J segment lost 4 bases and the V segment lost 5 bases, leaving 2 bases of the junction unmatched. The CDR3 has 14 residues. The germline gives CDR1 MDHEN, CDR2 SYDVKM. CDR3 sequence: CASSGLAGSETQYF. The DNA of the CDR3 is TGTGCCAGCAGTGGACTAGCGGGGTCAGAGACCCAGTACTTC.

V is TRBV5-1 and J is TRBJ2-5, with TRBD2 matching 7 bases. Germline V gene data show CDR1 as SGHRS and CDR2 as YFSETQ. V shed 4 bases, J shed 0 bases, and the junction held 6 bases outside the gene matches. The CDR3 runs to 15 residues. The CDR3 coding sequence is TGCGCCAGCAGCACCGGGACTAATAACCAAGAGACCCAGTACTTC. Its protein is CASSTGTNNQETQYF.